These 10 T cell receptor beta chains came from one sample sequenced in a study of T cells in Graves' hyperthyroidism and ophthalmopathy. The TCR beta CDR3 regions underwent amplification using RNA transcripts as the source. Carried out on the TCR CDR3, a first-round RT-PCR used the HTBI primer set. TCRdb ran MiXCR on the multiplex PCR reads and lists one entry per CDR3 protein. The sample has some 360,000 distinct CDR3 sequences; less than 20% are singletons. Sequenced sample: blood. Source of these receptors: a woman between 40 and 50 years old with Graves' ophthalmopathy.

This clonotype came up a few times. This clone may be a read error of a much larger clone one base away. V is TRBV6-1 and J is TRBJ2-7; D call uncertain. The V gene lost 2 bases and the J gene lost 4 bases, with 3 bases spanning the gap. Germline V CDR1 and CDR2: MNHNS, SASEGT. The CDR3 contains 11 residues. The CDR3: CASSEMYEQYF. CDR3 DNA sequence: TGTGCCAGCAGTGAAATGTACGAGCAGTACTTC.

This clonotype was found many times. The CDR3 region has the DNA TGTGCCATCAGTGCGACTAGCGGGAGTCCATACGAGCAGTACTTC. Protein sequence: CAISATSGSPYEQYF. The chain combines TRBV10-3 with TRBJ2-7; 12 bases line up with TRBD2. The V and J ends lost 4 bases and 4 bases, in that order; junction bases with no gene match: 5. The length of the CDR3 is 15 residues. The germline gives CDR1 ENHRY, CDR2 SYGVKD.

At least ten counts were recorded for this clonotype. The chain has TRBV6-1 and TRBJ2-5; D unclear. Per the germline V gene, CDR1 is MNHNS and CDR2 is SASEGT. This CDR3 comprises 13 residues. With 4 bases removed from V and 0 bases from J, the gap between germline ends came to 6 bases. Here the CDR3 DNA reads TGTGCCAGCAGTGCAGTGGACCAAGAGACCCAGTACTTC. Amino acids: CASSAVDQETQYF.

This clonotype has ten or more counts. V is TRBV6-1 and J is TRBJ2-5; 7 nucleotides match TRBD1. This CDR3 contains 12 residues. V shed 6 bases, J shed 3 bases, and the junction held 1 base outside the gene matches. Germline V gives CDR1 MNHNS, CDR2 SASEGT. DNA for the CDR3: TGTGCCAGCAGGCAGGGGGAAGAGACCCAGTACTTC. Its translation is CASRQGEETQYF.

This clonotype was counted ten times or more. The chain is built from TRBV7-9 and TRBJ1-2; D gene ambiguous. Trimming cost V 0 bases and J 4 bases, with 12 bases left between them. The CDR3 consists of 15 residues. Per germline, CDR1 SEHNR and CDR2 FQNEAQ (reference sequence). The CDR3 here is CASSLARGEIYGYTF. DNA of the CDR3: TGTGCCAGCAGCTTAGCGCGCGGGGAAATCTATGGCTACACCTTC.

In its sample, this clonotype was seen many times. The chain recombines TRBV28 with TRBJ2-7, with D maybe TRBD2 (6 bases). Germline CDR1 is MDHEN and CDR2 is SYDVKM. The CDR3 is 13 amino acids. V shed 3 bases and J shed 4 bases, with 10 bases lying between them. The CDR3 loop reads CASSLRGRYEQYF. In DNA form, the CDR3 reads TGTGCCAGCAGTTTGCGGGGCCGATACGAGCAGTACTTC.

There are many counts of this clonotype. In DNA, the CDR3 is TGTGCCAGCAGTTTATCTTTCATGGGTGAAGCTTTCTTT. It translates to CASSLSFMGEAFF. V and J are TRBV27 and TRBJ1-1; unclear D gene. The germline V gene has CDR1 MNHEY and CDR2 SMNVEV (reference sequence). The ends were cut back, 0 bases at V and 7 bases at J, with 9 bases in the middle. There are 13 residues in the CDR3.

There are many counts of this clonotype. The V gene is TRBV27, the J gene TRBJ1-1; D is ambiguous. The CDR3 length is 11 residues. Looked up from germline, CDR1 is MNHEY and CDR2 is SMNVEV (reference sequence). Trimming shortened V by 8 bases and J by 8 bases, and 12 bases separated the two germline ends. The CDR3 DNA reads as TGTGCCAGCCGGGCTCAGGCCGAAGCTTTCTTT. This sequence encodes CASRAQAEAFF.

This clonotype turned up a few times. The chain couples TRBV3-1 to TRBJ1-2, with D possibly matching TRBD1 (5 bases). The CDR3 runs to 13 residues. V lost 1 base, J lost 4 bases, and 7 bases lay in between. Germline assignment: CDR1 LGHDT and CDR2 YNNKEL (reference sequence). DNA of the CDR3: TGTGCCAGCAGCCAAGGACAGCTCTATGGCTACACCTTC. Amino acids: CASSQGQLYGYTF.

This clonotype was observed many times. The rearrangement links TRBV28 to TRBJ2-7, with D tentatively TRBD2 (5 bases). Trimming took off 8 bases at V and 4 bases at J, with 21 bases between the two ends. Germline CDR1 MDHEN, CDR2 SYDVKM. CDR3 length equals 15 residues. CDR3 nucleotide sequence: TGTGCCAGCCTCGGCTGGCAAATCGGGGAATACGAGCAGTACTTC. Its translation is CASLGWQIGEYEQYF.